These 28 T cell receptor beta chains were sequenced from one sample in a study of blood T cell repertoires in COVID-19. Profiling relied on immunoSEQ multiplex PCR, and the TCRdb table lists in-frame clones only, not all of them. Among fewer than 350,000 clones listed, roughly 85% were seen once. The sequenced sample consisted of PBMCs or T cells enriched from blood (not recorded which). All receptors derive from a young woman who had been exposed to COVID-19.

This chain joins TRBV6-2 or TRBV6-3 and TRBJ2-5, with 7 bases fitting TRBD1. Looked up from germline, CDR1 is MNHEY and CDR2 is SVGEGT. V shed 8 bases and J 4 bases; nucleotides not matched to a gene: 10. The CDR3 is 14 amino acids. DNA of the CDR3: TGTGCCAGCTGTTTATCGACAGGGAGAGAGACCCAGTACTTC. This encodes CASCLSTGRETQYF.

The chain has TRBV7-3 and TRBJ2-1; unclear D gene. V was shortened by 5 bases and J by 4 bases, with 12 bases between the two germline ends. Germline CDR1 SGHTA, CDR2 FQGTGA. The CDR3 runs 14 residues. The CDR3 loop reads CASSPGPVYNEQFF. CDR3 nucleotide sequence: TGTGCCAGCAGCCCTGGGCCTGTTTACAATGAGCAGTTCTTC. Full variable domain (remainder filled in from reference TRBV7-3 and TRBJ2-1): GAGVSQTPSNKVTEKGKYVELRCDPISGHTALYWYRQSLGQGPEFLIYFQGTGAADDSGLPNDRFFAVRPEGSVSTLKIQRTERGDSAVYLCASSPGPVYNEQFFGPGTRLTVL.

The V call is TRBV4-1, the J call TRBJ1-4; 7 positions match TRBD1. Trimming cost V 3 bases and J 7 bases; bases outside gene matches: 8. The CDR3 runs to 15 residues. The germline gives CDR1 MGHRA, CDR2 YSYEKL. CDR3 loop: CASSHPTGVTEKLFF. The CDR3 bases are TGCGCCAGCAGCCACCCTACAGGGGTGACTGAAAAACTGTTTTTT.

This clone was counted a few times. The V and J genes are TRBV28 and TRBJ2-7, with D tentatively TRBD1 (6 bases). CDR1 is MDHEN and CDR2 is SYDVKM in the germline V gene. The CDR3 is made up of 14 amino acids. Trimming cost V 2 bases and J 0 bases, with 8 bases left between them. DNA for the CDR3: TGTGCCAGCAGTTTAACAGGGATCTCCTACGAGCAGTACTTC. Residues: CASSLTGISYEQYF.

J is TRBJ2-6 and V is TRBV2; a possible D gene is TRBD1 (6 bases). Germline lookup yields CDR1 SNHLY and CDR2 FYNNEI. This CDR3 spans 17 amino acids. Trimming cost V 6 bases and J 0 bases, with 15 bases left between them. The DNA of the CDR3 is TGTGCCAGCAGGGACAGCCTGCCCATCTCTGGGGCCAACGTCCTGACTTTC. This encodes CASRDSLPISGANVLTF.

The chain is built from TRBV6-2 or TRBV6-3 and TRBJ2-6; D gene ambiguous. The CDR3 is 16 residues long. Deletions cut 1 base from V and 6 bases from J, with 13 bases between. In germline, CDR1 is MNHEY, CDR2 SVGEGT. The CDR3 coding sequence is TGTGCCAGCAGTTACTATATGGGCGAAGCGGCCAACGTCCTGACTTTC. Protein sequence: CASSYYMGEAANVLTF.

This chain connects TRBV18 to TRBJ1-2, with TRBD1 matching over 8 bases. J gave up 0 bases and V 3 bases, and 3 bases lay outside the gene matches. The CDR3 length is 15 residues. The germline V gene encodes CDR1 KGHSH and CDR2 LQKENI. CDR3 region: CASSPRTGTNYGYTF. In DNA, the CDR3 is TGTGCCAGCTCACCGAGGACAGGGACTAACTATGGCTACACCTTC.

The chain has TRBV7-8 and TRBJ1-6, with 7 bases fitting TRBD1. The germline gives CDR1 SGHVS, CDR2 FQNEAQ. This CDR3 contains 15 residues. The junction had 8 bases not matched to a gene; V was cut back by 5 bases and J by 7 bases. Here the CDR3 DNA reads TGTGCCAGCAGCCGACCGGGACAGTCAAATTCACCCCTCCACTTT. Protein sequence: CASSRPGQSNSPLHF.

CDR3 region: CATSDPTGGNTEAFF. The CDR3 DNA is TGTGCCACCAGTGATCCGACAGGAGGGAACACTGAAGCTTTCTTT. The rearrangement uses TRBV24-1 and TRBJ1-1; a weak D match, TRBD1 (6 bases). V lost 3 bases and J 1 base, leaving 11 bases between the germline ends. The V gene's germline CDR1 is KGHDR and CDR2 SFDVKD. The CDR3 has 15 amino acids.

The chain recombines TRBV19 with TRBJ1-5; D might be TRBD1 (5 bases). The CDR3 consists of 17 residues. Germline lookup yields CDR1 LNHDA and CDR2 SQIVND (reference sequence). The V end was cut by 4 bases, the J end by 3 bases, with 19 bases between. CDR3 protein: CASSTYSGGFSNQPQHF. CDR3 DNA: TGTGCCAGTAGTACTTACTCGGGGGGATTTTCCAATCAGCCCCAGCATTTT.

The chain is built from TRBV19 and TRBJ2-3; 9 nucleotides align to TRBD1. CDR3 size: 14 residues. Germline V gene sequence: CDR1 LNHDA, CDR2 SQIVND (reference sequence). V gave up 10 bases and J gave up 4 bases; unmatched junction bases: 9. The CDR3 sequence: CATKGQGGPDTQYF. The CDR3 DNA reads TGTGCCACCAAGGGACAGGGTGGACCAGATACGCAGTATTTT. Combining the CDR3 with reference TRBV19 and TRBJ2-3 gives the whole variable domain DGGITQSPKYLFRKEGQNVTLSCEQNLNHDAMYWYRQDPGQGLRLIYYSQIVNDFQKGDIAEGYSVSREKKESFPLTVTSAQKNPTAFYLCATKGQGGPDTQYFGPGTRLTVL.

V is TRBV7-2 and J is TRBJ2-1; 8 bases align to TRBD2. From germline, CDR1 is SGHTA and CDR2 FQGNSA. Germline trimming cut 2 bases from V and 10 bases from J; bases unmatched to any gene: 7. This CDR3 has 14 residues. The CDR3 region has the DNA TGTGCCAGCAGCTTAAGCGGGAGAGAGAAGGAGCAGTTCTTC. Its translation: CASSLSGREKEQFF.

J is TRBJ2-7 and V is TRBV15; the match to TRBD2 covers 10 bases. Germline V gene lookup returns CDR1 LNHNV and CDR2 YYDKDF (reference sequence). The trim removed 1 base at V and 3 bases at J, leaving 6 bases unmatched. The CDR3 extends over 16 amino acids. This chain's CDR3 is CATSRAASSGGYEQYF. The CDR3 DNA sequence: TGTGCCACCAGCAGAGCTGCGTCTAGCGGGGGCTACGAGCAGTACTTC. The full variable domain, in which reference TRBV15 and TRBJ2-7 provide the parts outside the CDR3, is DAMVIQNPRYQVTQFGKPVTLSCSQTLNHNVMYWYQQKSSQAPKLLFHYYDKDFNNEADTPDNFQSRRPNTSFCFLDIRSPGLGDTAMYLCATSRAASSGGYEQYFGPGTRLTVT.

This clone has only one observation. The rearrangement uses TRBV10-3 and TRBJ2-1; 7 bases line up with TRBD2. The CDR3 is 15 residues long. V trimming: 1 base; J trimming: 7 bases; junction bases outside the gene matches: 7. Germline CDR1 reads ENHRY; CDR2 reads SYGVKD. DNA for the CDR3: TGTGCCATCAGTGAGTGGGCGGGAGATCGTAATGAGCAGTTCTTC. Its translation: CAISEWAGDRNEQFF.

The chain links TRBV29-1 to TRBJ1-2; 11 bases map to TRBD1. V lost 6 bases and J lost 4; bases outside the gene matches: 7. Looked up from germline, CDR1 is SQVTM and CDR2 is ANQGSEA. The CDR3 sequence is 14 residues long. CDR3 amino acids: CSVKDRGHSYGYTF. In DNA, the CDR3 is TGCAGCGTCAAGGACAGGGGGCATAGCTATGGCTACACCTTC.

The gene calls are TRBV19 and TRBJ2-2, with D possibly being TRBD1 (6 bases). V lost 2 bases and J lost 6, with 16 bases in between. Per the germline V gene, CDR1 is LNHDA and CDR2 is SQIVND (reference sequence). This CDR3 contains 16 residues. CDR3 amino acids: CASSITHGQFPGELFF. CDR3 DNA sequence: TGTGCCAGTAGTATAACCCACGGACAGTTTCCCGGGGAGCTGTTTTTT. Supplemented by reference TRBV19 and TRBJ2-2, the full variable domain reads DGGITQSPKYLFRKEGQNVTLSCEQNLNHDAMYWYRQDPGQGLRLIYYSQIVNDFQKGDIAEGYSVSREKKESFPLTVTSAQKNPTAFYLCASSITHGQFPGELFFGEGSRLTVL.

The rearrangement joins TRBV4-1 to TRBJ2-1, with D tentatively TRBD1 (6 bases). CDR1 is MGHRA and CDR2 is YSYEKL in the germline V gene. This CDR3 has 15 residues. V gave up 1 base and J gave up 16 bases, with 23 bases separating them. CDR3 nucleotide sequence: TGCGCCAGCAGCCAAGGGGTACAGGGCTCCAAAGCCCTTTTCTTC. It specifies CASSQGVQGSKALFF.

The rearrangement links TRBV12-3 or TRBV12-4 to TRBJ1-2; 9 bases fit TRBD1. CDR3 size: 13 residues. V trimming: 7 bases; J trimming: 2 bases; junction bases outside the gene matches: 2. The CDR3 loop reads CASKTGGNYGYTF. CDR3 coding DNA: TGTGCCAGCAAAACAGGGGGCAACTATGGCTACACCTTC.

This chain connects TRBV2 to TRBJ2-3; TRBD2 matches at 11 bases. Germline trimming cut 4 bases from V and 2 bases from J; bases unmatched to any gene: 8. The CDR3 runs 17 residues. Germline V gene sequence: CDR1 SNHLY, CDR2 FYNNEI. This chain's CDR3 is CASSVGSGGVNTDTQYF. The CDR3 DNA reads TGTGCCAGCAGTGTCGGTAGCGGGGGGGTTAACACAGATACGCAGTATTTT.

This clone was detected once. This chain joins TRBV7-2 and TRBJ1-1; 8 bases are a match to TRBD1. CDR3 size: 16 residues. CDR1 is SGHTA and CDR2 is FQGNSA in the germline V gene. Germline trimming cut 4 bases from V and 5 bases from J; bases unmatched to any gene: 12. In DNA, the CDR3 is TGTGCCAGCAGCTCGGACCGGACAGGGTTTCTAACTGAAGCTTTCTTT. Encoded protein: CASSSDRTGFLTEAFF. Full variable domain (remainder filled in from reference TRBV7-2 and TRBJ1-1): GAGVSQSPSNKVTEKGKDVELRCDPISGHTALYWYRQSLGQGLEFLIYFQGNSAPDKSGLPSDRFSAERTGGSVSTLTIQRTQQEDSAVYLCASSSDRTGFLTEAFFGQGTRLTVV.

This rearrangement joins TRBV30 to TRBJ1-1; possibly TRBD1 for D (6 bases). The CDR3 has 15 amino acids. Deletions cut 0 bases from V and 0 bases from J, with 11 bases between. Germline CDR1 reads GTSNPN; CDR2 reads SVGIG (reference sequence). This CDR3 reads CAWSVPQGLNTEAFF. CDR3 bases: TGTGCCTGGAGTGTACCACAGGGCTTGAACACTGAAGCTTTCTTT.

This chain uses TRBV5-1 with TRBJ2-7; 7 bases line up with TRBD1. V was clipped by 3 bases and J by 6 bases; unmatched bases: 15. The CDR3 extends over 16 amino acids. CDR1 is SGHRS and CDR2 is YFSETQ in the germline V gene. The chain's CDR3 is CASSSRTGRGTSEQYF. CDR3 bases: TGCGCCAGCAGCTCAAGGACAGGCCGAGGGACCTCCGAGCAGTACTTC.

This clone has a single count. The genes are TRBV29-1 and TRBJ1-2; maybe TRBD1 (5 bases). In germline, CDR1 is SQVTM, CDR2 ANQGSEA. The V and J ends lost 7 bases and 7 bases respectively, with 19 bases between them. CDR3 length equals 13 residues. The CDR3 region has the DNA TGCAGCGGAGCTAATCCAGGGTCTGGTGGCTACACCTTC. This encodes CSGANPGSGGYTF.

CDR3 nucleotides: TGTGCCAGCAGGGTTGAGGCTACGCAGTATTTT. Its protein is CASRVEATQYF. The chain links TRBV28 to TRBJ2-3, with D hard to call. V lost 6 bases and J 8 bases, leaving 9 bases between the germline ends. CDR1 and CDR2 from the germline V gene are MDHEN and SYDVKM. The CDR3 length is 11 residues.

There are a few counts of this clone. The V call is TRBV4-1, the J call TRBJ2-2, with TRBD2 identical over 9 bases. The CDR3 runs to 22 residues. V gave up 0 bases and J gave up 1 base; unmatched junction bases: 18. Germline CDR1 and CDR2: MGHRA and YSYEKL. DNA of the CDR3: TGCGCCAGCAGCCAAGATCAGGTTGGGAGCGGGGGGTCCATGTTGAACACCGGGGAGCTGTTTTTT. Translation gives CASSQDQVGSGGSMLNTGELFF.

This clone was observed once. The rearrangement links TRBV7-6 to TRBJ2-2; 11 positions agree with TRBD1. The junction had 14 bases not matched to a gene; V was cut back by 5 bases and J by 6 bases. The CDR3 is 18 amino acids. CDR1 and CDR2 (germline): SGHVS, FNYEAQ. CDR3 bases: TGTGCCAGCAGCCCAGGGACAGGGGGTACATTTGGATCCGGGGAGCTGTTTTTT. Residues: CASSPGTGGTFGSGELFF.

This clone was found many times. This CDR3 is CASSLPRQGESYEQYF. In DNA form, the CDR3 reads TGCGCCAGCAGTCTTCCCAGACAGGGAGAATCCTACGAGCAGTACTTC. The chain couples TRBV4-1 to TRBJ2-7, with 7 bases identical to TRBD1. V shed 6 bases and J 1 base; nucleotides not matched to a gene: 12. The CDR3 loop spans 16 amino acids. Germline CDR1 MGHRA, CDR2 YSYEKL.

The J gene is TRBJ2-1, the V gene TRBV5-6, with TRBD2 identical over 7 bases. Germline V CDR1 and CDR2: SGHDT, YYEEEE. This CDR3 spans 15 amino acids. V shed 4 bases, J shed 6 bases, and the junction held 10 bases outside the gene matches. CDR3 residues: CASSRSRTSTNEQFF. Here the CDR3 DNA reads TGTGCCAGCAGCCGGTCTCGGACTAGTACCAATGAGCAGTTCTTC.